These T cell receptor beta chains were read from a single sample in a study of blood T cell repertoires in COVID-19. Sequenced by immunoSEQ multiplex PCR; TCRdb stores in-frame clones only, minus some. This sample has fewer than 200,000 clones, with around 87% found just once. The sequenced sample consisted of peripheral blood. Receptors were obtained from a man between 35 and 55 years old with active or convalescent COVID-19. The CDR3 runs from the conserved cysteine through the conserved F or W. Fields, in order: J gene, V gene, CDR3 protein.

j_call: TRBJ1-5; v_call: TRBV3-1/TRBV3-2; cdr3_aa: CASSIGVDQPQHF
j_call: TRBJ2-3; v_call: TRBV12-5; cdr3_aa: CASARTGRTSGGASDTQYF
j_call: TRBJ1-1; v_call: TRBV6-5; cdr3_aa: CASSWARGRDTEAFF
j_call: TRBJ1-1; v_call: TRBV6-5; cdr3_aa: CASSNQGTEAFF
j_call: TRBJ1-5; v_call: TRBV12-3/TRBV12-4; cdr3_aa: CASSFVGNQPQHF
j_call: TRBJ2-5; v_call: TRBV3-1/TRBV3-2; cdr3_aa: CASSRDRGEETQYF
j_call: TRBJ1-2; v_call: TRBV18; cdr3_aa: CASSPFEKTLSINYGYTF
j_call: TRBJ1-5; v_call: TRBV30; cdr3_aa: CAWSVGGVGNQPQHF
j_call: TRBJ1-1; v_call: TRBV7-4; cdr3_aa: CASSLFYPGLQAFF
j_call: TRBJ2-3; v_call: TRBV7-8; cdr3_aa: CASSLGLTTDTQYF
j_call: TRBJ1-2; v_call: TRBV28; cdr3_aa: CASTTDRGGGNYGYTF
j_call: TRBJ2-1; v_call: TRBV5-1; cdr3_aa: CASSQDGGDYNEQFF
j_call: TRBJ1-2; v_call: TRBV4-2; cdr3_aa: CASSQVDRAEGGYTF
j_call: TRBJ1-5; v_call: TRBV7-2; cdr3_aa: CASSLSAGFQPQHF
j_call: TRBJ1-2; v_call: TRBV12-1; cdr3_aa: CASSEDRGYGYTF
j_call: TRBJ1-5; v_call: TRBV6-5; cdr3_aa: CASSEAKQGYQPQHF
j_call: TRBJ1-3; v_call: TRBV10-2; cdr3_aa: CASTRFAAGSGNTIYF
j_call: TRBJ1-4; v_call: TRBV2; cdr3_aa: CASSYREGNEKLFF
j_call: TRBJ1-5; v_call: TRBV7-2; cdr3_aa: CASSAYYRGRGQPQHF
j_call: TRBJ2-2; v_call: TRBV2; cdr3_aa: CASRPRREGANTGELFF
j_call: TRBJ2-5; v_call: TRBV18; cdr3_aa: CASSPLGTSGETQYF
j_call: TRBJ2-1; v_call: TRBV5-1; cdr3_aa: CASRTSGSSYNEQFF
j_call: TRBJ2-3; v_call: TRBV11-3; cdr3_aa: CASSPRRGFSDTQYF
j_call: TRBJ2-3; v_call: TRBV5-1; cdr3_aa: CASRLTDTQYF
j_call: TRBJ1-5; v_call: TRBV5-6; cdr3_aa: CASSFRGRSQPQHF
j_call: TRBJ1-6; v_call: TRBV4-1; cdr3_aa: CASSQEGDSPLHF
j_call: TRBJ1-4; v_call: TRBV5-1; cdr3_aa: CASSTRTGLTNEKLFF